This TCR beta chain was profiled in a study of tumor-infiltrating lymphocytes in primary liver carcinoma. Comment on this clonotype: The junction does not match germline at one end; this may be a read error.

Synthesis of TCR beta cDNA was carried out from 450 to 650 ng total RNA with a constant-region primer. The TCR beta library was amplified through three nested multiplex PCR rounds in a modified ARM-PCR procedure. The first two PCR rounds used TRBV1-TRBV30 primers with a Cbeta primer, 10 cycles each. TCRdb redid the calling of the multiplex PCR reads with MiXCR, one entry per CDR3 protein. The table lists more than 70,000 distinct CDR3 sequences, 55% to 85% of them singletons. The CDR3 is 15 residues long. CDR1 is MNHNS and CDR2 is SASEGT in the germline V gene. Starting material for RNA and DNA co-extraction consisted of about 20-33 mg of unsorted bulk tissue.

The gene calls are TRBV6-1 and TRBJ1-5; tentative D call: TRBD1 (6 bases). This receptor was obtained from a man aged 35 to 55 with primary liver carcinoma and hepatitis B virus infection. The sequenced sample consisted of liver tumor tissue from sampling region 1. The subset: tumor region T1, superior pole. CDR3 loop: CASSYGQTSNQSQHF. The CDR3 DNA is TGTGCCAGCAGTTATGGACAGACTAGCAATCAGTCCCAGCATTTT.